The 32 T cell receptor beta chains given below trace back to one sample, sequenced in a study of cytomegalovirus exposure and HLA in healthy donors. Method: immunoSEQ multiplex PCR; TCRdb's copy keeps in-frame clones and lacks some. The data show about 170,000 clones, about 86% seen once. The sequenced sample consisted of PBMCs. Receptors were obtained from a woman between 25 and 40 years old in good health and CMV-seronegative.

This chain uses TRBV2 with TRBJ2-1; D might be TRBD2 (5 bases). CDR3 length equals 17 residues. Trimming shortened V by 4 bases and J by 6 bases, and 22 bases separated the two germline ends. The V gene's germline CDR1 is SNHLY and CDR2 FYNNEI. CDR3 in amino acids: CASSGMLVYGGPNEQFF. As DNA, the CDR3 is TGTGCCAGCAGTGGGATGTTGGTTTATGGAGGTCCCAATGAGCAGTTCTTC. Drawing the rest from reference TRBV2 and TRBJ2-1, the complete variable domain is EPEVTQTPSHQVTQMGQEVILRCVPISNHLYFYWYRQILGQKVEFLVSFYNNEISEKSEIFDDQFSVERPDGSNFTLKIRSTKLEDSAMYFCASSGMLVYGGPNEQFFGPGTRLTVL.

The chain couples TRBV4-2 to TRBJ1-3; D is perhaps TRBD1 (5 bases). In germline, CDR1 is LGHNA, CDR2 YNFKEQ. The CDR3 has 19 residues. The V gene lost 1 base and the J gene lost 0 bases, with 19 bases spanning the gap. The CDR3 region has the DNA TGTGCCAGCAGCCAAGTGGCAATAGGTGGGGGGAACTCTGGAAACACCATATATTTT. This gives the protein CASSQVAIGGGNSGNTIYF.

J is TRBJ1-1 and V is TRBV5-6; weak D call: TRBD1 (6 bases). Trimming took 0 bases from V and 10 from J, leaving 13 bases between them. The CDR3 covers 13 residues. Germline assignment: CDR1 SGHDT and CDR2 YYEEEE. The CDR3 loop reads CASSLGQVLGAFF. For the CDR3, the DNA is TGTGCCAGCAGCTTGGGACAGGTCTTAGGAGCTTTCTTT.

This clone has more than one count but fewer than ten. This chain joins TRBV21-1 and TRBJ2-3; TRBD2, the D gene given by the table, was not confirmed from the DNA. TRBV21-1 is a pseudogene. The CDR3 extends over 18 amino acids. The CDR3 DNA reads TGTGCCAGCAGCAAAGATCCACTAGCGGCCTCACGGAACCATACGCAGTATTTT. Translated: CASSKDPLAASRNHTQYF.

This clone has only one observation. The rearrangement uses TRBV9 and TRBJ1-6, with 7 bases identical to TRBD1. V gave up 0 bases and J gave up 3 bases; unmatched junction bases: 3. Germline assignment: CDR1 SGDLS and CDR2 YYNGEE. CDR3 size: 16 residues. CDR3 sequence (DNA): TGTGCCAGCAGCGTAGACGGGACAGTCTATAATTCACCCCTCCACTTT. Its translation: CASSVDGTVYNSPLHF.

This clone was detected only once. This chain joins TRBV14 and TRBJ1-2, with D possibly matching TRBD1 (6 bases). The CDR3 consists of 14 residues. Germline CDR1 reads SGHDN; CDR2 reads FVKESK. With 1 base removed from V and 4 bases from J, the gap between germline ends came to 10 bases. CDR3 in DNA: TGTGCCAGCAGCCAAGCGGGGACAACCTATGGCTACACCTTC. Residues: CASSQAGTTYGYTF.

The chain combines TRBV6-5 with TRBJ1-1; D is possibly TRBD1 (6 bases). Trimming took off 0 bases at V and 1 base at J, with 9 bases between the two ends. The germline V gene encodes CDR1 MNHEY and CDR2 SVGAGI. This CDR3 has 15 amino acids. The CDR3 loop reads CASSYSAGANTEAFF. The CDR3 nucleotides read TGTGCCAGCAGTTACTCAGCAGGGGCGAACACTGAAGCTTTCTTT.

The chain combines TRBV11-3 with TRBJ2-7; no firm D call. The germline V gene has CDR1 SGHNT and CDR2 YENEEA. The CDR3 totals 14 residues. The V and J ends lost 1 base and 5 bases respectively, with 12 bases between them. CDR3 sequence (DNA): TGTGCCAGCAGCTTAGTGTCGAACCGGGACGAGCAGTACTTC. Amino acids: CASSLVSNRDEQYF.

The CDR3 spells CASSFGTNGELFF. CDR3 bases: TGTGCCAGCAGTTTTGGGACAAACGGGGAGCTGTTTTTT. The genes are TRBV27 and TRBJ2-2; D is perhaps TRBD1 (6 bases). Between the trimmed V and J ends, which lost 3 bases and 7 bases, there was a span of 9 bases. The V gene's germline CDR1 is MNHEY and CDR2 SMNVEV (reference sequence). CDR3 length: 13 amino acids.

The chain carries TRBV7-6 and TRBJ2-1; TRBD2 agrees at 7 bases. CDR1 SGHVS and CDR2 FNYEAQ come from the germline V gene. CDR3 length: 14 residues. The junction had 3 bases not matched to a gene; V was cut back by 0 bases and J by 7 bases. This CDR3 reads CASSLAPGGNEQFF. The CDR3 nucleotides are TGTGCCAGCAGCTTAGCCCCCGGGGGGAATGAGCAGTTCTTC.

This clone has just a few counts. The chain employs TRBV4-2 and TRBJ1-5; D remains unclear. The CDR3 is 14 residues long. V was trimmed by 3 bases and J by 7 bases, leaving 13 bases between them. Germline lookup yields CDR1 LGHNA and CDR2 YNFKEQ. As DNA, the CDR3 is TGTGCCAGCAGCCACGCAACCAACAGCCAGCCCCAGCATTTT. Its translation: CASSHATNSQPQHF.

This clone turned up a few times. The V and J genes are TRBV5-4 and TRBJ1-6; TRBD1 agrees at 8 bases. This CDR3 region has 16 residues. The J segment lost 8 bases and the V segment lost 3 bases, leaving 10 bases of the junction unmatched. CDR1 SGHNT and CDR2 YYREEE come from the germline V gene (reference sequence). CDR3 residues: CASSSGRTGSDSPLHF. The CDR3 nucleotides are TGTGCCAGCAGCTCGGGAAGGACAGGGTCGGATTCACCCCTCCACTTT. The full variable domain, its missing parts supplied by reference TRBV5-4 and TRBJ1-6, is ETGVTQSPTHLIKTRGQQVTLRCSSQSGHNTVSWYQQALGQGPQFIFQYYREEENGRGNFPPRFSGLQFPNYSSELNVNALELDDSALYLCASSSGRTGSDSPLHFGNGTRLTVT.

The CDR3 is CASSSTNTGELFF. The CDR3 bases are TGTGCCAGCAGTTCAACTAACACCGGGGAGCTGTTTTTT. The chain combines TRBV27 with TRBJ2-2; D remains ambiguous. Looked up from germline, CDR1 is MNHEY and CDR2 is SMNVEV (reference sequence). Deletions cut 4 bases from V and 2 bases from J, with 5 bases between. The CDR3 loop spans 13 amino acids.

This chain links TRBV6-1 with TRBJ1-5, with TRBD1 identical over 7 bases. Losses at the gene ends were 6 bases for V and 3 bases for J; bases not matched to a gene: 8. The CDR3 has 15 amino acids. Germline CDR1 reads MNHNS; CDR2 reads SASEGT. The CDR3 region has the DNA TGTGCCAGCAGCTTAGGACAGGTGATCAATCAGCCCCAGCATTTT. It is translated as CASSLGQVINQPQHF.

This sequence joins TRBV15 and TRBJ2-5, with 7 bases identical to TRBD1. The CDR3 sequence is 15 residues long. Germline values: CDR1 LNHNV, CDR2 YYDKDF (reference sequence). V gave up 1 base and J gave up 5 bases; unmatched junction bases: 7. The CDR3 sequence is CATSRATGPGETQYF. CDR3 DNA sequence: TGTGCCACCAGCAGAGCGACAGGGCCCGGGGAGACCCAGTACTTC.

This chain uses TRBV27 with TRBJ1-6, with TRBD1 matching 10 bases. The ends lost 8 bases at V and 6 bases at J; junction bases unmatched: 4. The CDR3 has 14 residues. Per the germline V gene, CDR1 is MNHEY and CDR2 is SMNVEV (reference sequence). CDR3 in amino acids: CASGDRGRNSPLHF. In nucleotides, the CDR3 is TGTGCCAGCGGGGACAGGGGACGTAATTCACCCCTCCACTTT.

Comment on this clone: This same CDR3 is encoded by further DNA sequences in the sample. The chain joins TRBV6-5 to TRBJ2-7, with D tentatively TRBD2 (5 bases). Trimming pared 4 bases from V and 1 base from J, leaving 17 bases between. The germline CDR1 and CDR2 sequences are MNHEY and SVGAGI. The CDR3 extends over 16 amino acids. This CDR3 is CASSSLTGKTSYEQYF. The CDR3 DNA is TGTGCCAGCAGTTCACTTACCGGGAAAACTTCCTACGAGCAGTACTTC.

This clone was detected a few times. V is TRBV9 and J is TRBJ2-2, with 10 bases matching TRBD2. Germline V CDR1 and CDR2: SGDLS, YYNGEE. With V trimmed by 2 bases and J by 1 base, 5 bases remained unmatched. The CDR3 length is 17 residues. The CDR3 loop reads CASSVIAGGQNTGELFF. CDR3 DNA: TGTGCCAGCAGCGTTATAGCGGGGGGCCAGAACACCGGGGAGCTGTTTTTT.

The V gene is TRBV9, the J gene TRBJ1-1; D not resolved. The CDR3 runs to 13 residues. The germline V gene has CDR1 SGDLS and CDR2 YYNGEE. V was pared by 2 bases and J by 2 bases, with 7 bases between. CDR3 residues: CASSVVTNTEAFF. For the CDR3, the DNA is TGTGCCAGCAGCGTGGTGACAAACACTGAAGCTTTCTTT. Full variable domain (remainder filled in from reference TRBV9 and TRBJ1-1): DSGVTQTPKHLITATGQRVTLRCSPRSGDLSVYWYQQSLDQGLQFLIQYYNGEERAKGNILERFSAQQFPDLHSELNLSSLELGDSALYFCASSVVTNTEAFFGQGTRLTVV.

This sequence joins TRBV10-1 and TRBJ1-1; D might be TRBD1 (5 bases). This CDR3 region has 15 residues. V lost 3 bases, J lost 3 bases, and 14 bases lay in between. The germline V gene encodes CDR1 WNHNN and CDR2 SYGVQD (reference sequence). CDR3 coding DNA: TGCGCCAGCAGTGAACGCAGGGTGCTAGACACTGAAGCTTTCTTT. Translated, it gives CASSERRVLDTEAFF.

This chain uses TRBV2 with TRBJ2-1, with 8 bases identical to TRBD1. Germline V gene sequence: CDR1 SNHLY, CDR2 FYNNEI. The CDR3 totals 15 residues. V shed 8 bases and J 2 bases; nucleotides not matched to a gene: 8. The CDR3 DNA reads as TGTGCCAGCGCCCCGGGACAGGCGACCTACAATGAGCAGTTCTTC. Protein: CASAPGQATYNEQFF.

The V gene is TRBV7-2, the J gene TRBJ2-4; 14 bases fit TRBD2. The germline gives CDR1 SGHTA, CDR2 FQGNSA. The CDR3 runs to 19 residues. The J segment lost 1 base and the V segment lost 4 bases, leaving 9 bases of the junction unmatched. In DNA, the CDR3 is TGTGCCAGCAGCTCCCGGACTAGCGGGGGGACCCCGGCCAAAAACATTCAGTACTTC. It is translated as CASSSRTSGGTPAKNIQYF.

The chain joins TRBV7-6 to TRBJ1-2, with 7 bases matching TRBD1. Germline values: CDR1 SGHVS, CDR2 FNYEAQ. The CDR3 length is 14 residues. The V gene end was trimmed by 5 bases and the J gene end by 7 bases; junction bases not matched to a gene: 10. For the CDR3, the DNA is TGTGCCAGCAGCCAACCGAGTCAGGGGGGTGGCTACACCTTC. It encodes CASSQPSQGGGYTF.

The chain uses TRBV7-2 and TRBJ2-1; TRBD1 is a possible D gene (5 bases). The germline CDR1 and CDR2 sequences are SGHTA and FQGNSA. Trimming shortened V by 5 bases and J by 0 bases, and 17 bases separated the two germline ends. This CDR3 spans 17 amino acids. CDR3 protein: CASSPQGLLSSYNEQFF. Written as DNA, the CDR3 is TGTGCCAGCAGCCCCCAGGGCTTACTCAGCTCCTACAATGAGCAGTTCTTC.

V is TRBV5-6 and J is TRBJ2-5; TRBD1 matches at 10 bases. The V segment lost 0 bases and the J segment 5 bases; nucleotides outside the gene matches: 4. Germline loops: CDR1 SGHDT, CDR2 YYEEEE. The CDR3 covers 15 residues. CDR3 amino acids: CASSLATGGFETQYF. The CDR3 nucleotides are TGTGCCAGCAGCTTGGCGACAGGGGGCTTTGAGACCCAGTACTTC.

J is TRBJ2-3 and V is TRBV4-2, with D maybe TRBD2 (5 bases). The CDR3 consists of 17 residues. V lost 1 base and J lost 2, with 16 bases in between. The germline V gene has CDR1 LGHNA and CDR2 YNFKEQ. The CDR3 reads CASSQAVDGILTDTQYF. The CDR3 region has the DNA TGTGCCAGCAGCCAAGCGGTCGACGGGATCCTCACAGATACGCAGTATTTT.

The CDR3 nucleotides read TGTGCCTCCCCAGGCGCCACCGGGGAGCTGTTTTTT. Its protein product is CASPGATGELFF. This chain joins TRBV30 and TRBJ2-2; D gene uncertain. CDR1 and CDR2 from the germline V gene are GTSNPN and SVGIG (reference sequence). The CDR3 contains 12 residues. Trimming took 7 bases from V and 4 from J, leaving 10 bases between them.

The chain joins TRBV6-5 to TRBJ1-1; TRBD1 is a possible D gene (6 bases). Per the germline V gene, CDR1 is MNHEY and CDR2 is SVGAGI. Deletions cut 5 bases from V and 1 base from J, with 14 bases between. The CDR3 is 15 amino acids. CDR3 nucleotide sequence: TGTGCCAGCAGTCTCACAGGGTACGGGAACACTGAAGCTTTCTTT. Residues: CASSLTGYGNTEAFF.

The gene calls are TRBV28 and TRBJ1-2, with D possibly matching TRBD1 (6 bases). From germline, CDR1 is MDHEN and CDR2 SYDVKM. The CDR3 length is 13 residues. The ends were cut back, 8 bases at V and 4 bases at J, with 14 bases in the middle. In nucleotides, the CDR3 is TGTGCCAGCGGAGAACAGGGTGTCTATGGCTACACCTTC. It yields the protein CASGEQGVYGYTF.

The V call is TRBV18, the J call TRBJ2-5, with 10 bases fitting TRBD1. The CDR3 spans 13 residues. J was trimmed by 5 bases and V by 3 bases; bases with no gene match: 0. Germline V gives CDR1 KGHSH, CDR2 LQKENI. CDR3 DNA sequence: TGTGCCAGCTCACCGGACAGGGGGGAGACCCAGTACTTC. This codes for CASSPDRGETQYF.

The rearrangement joins TRBV19 to TRBJ2-2, with 8 bases that match TRBD1. The CDR3 spans 19 residues. Looked up from germline, CDR1 is LNHDA and CDR2 is SQIVND (reference sequence). Trimming at V came to 3 bases and at J to 1 base, leaving 13 bases not matched to a gene. CDR3 amino acids: CASSIRYRPGTGNTGELFF. DNA for the CDR3: TGTGCCAGTAGTATCCGATACCGACCCGGGACAGGGAACACCGGGGAGCTGTTTTTT.

The chain links TRBV11-2 to TRBJ1-1; no firm D call. V was clipped by 1 base and J by 5 bases, with 8 bases between them. Germline CDR1 and CDR2: SGHAT and FQNNGV. The CDR3 is 13 amino acids. In DNA form, the CDR3 reads TGTGCCAGCAGCTTAGTACCGGGAACTGAAGCTTTCTTT. Translation: CASSLVPGTEAFF.